Sequencing of this T cell receptor (beta chain) was carried out in a study of regulatory T cells in long-lasting Graves disease. This CDR3 has 15 residues. Trimming shortened V by 5 bases and J by 8 bases, and 18 bases separated the two germline ends. Per germline, CDR1 MNHEY and CDR2 SVGEGT. According to the study, TCR beta libraries were built with iRepertoire HTBI primers and CDR3-region Arm-PCR. TCRdb called the multiplex PCR reads again in MiXCR, with one record for every CDR3 protein. This sample has about 540,000 distinct CDR3 sequences, with approximately 15% found just once. Time point defined: newly diagnosed GD, antithyroid drugs for less than 3 months. RNA extracted from PBMCs served as the sequencing template. The same sample was also used in a study of T cells in Graves' hyperthyroidism and ophthalmopathy. As that report states: Most thyroid clonotypes expanded above 0.001 were also detected in blood.

The sample here was peripheral blood mononuclear cells (PBMCs), taken at new diagnosis, from a patient treated with antithyroid drugs. This receptor was taken from a man under 40 with Graves disease. The chain couples TRBV6-2 or TRBV6-3 to TRBJ1-4; D call uncertain. The CDR3 reads CASSESLSEGEKLFF. CDR3 in DNA: TGTGCCAGCAGTGAATCTCTTTCTGAAGGGGAAAAACTGTTTTTT.